The next 20 T cell receptor beta chains were all read from a single sample in a study of CD8 T cells in ankylosing spondylitis (dated by TCRdb to 2015 to 2018). Library creation used 5' RACE. TCRdb records Illumina HiSeq 2500 as the sequencer. TCRdb reprocessed the public reads (quality trimming at Q25 with fastp, clone calling with MiXCR) and kept in-frame beta chains. For every CDR3 protein sequence, its rows merge into one entry that carries the most common genes and DNA. Recorded for this sample are some 87,000 distinct CDR3 sequences; around 9.4% of them occurred a single time. Together, the top ten hold under 6% of the sample. The sequenced material came from blood, either unsorted or a sorted T cell fraction (not recorded which). The receptor source for this set is a male donor with ankylosing spondylitis or in good health (not recorded which).

This clonotype has at least ten counts. The chain links TRBV28 to TRBJ2-2; D not resolved. The V gene's germline CDR1 is MDHEN and CDR2 SYDVKM. This CDR3 has 14 residues. V dropped 7 bases and J dropped 5 bases, with 14 bases sitting between them. The CDR3 DNA follows: TGTGCCAGCACCACCAACCGGGCAACCGGGGAGCTGTTTTTT. This sequence encodes CASTTNRATGELFF.

This clonotype has at least ten counts. The rearrangement links TRBV4-1 to TRBJ1-4; TRBD1 aligns across 8 bases. The germline V gene encodes CDR1 MGHRA and CDR2 YSYEKL. V dropped 3 bases and J dropped 0; count of bases not matched to a gene: 3. CDR3 size: 16 residues. CDR3 sequence (DNA): TGCGCCAGCAGCCATCCACAGGGGGCAACTAATGAAAAACTGTTTTTT. Its translation is CASSHPQGATNEKLFF.

This clonotype was recorded only once. One base away lies a much larger clone, so this may be a sequencing read error. The rearrangement joins TRBV4-2 to TRBJ2-7; D is uncertain. The CDR3 contains 13 residues. The germline V gene encodes CDR1 LGHNA and CDR2 YNFKEQ. The CDR3 nucleotides read TGTGCCATCAGCCCCCCGGGTGTCGGCGAGCAGTACTTC. Protein: CAISPPGVGEQYF.

In this sample, this clonotype turned up many times. V is TRBV6-5 and J is TRBJ1-6; D ambiguous. V lost 0 bases to trimming and J lost 4 bases, with 7 bases between them. The length of the CDR3 is 15 residues. Germline assignment: CDR1 MNHEY and CDR2 SVGAGI. CDR3 loop: CASSYSFAYNSPLHF. Written as DNA, the CDR3 is TGTGCCAGCAGTTACTCTTTTGCGTATAATTCACCCCTCCACTTT.

This clonotype was recorded at least ten times. This chain joins TRBV29-1 and TRBJ2-1; the match to TRBD2 covers 9 bases. The junction had 17 bases not matched to a gene; V was cut back by 1 base and J by 4 bases. Germline V gene data show CDR1 as SQVTM and CDR2 as ANQGSEA. The CDR3 spans 19 residues. The CDR3 region has the DNA TGCAGCGTTGAAGCGGGGAGTCTAGCGGGGCCCGGCCCATACAATGAGCAGTTCTTC. Its translation is CSVEAGSLAGPGPYNEQFF.

This clonotype was seen ten or more times. This chain uses TRBV11-2 with TRBJ1-1, with D tentatively TRBD1 (5 bases). Germline loops: CDR1 SGHAT, CDR2 FQNNGV. There are 13 residues in the CDR3. Trimming stripped 3 bases from V and 5 bases from J, with 10 bases between. The CDR3 loop is CASSFGGATEAFF. The CDR3 DNA sequence: TGTGCCAGCAGCTTTGGCGGGGCAACTGAAGCTTTCTTT.

This clonotype was counted many times. The chain recombines TRBV12-3 or TRBV12-4 with TRBJ1-1; TRBD1 aligns across 9 bases. V was clipped by 6 bases and J by 4 bases; unmatched bases: 9. The CDR3 consists of 15 residues. The CDR3 DNA is TGTGCCAGCAGCCGAAGGGGGACAGGGTTCACTGAAGCTTTCTTT. Protein sequence: CASSRRGTGFTEAFF.

This clonotype was observed at least ten times. The chain combines TRBV20-1 with TRBJ1-1; D is ambiguous. The CDR3 is 13 residues long. Trimming left V 6 bases short and J 6 bases short, with 17 bases between. Germline V gene sequence: CDR1 DFQATT, CDR2 SNEGSKA (reference sequence). CDR3 in amino acids: CSAVAGLGAEAFF. CDR3 in DNA: TGCAGTGCCGTCGCGGGTTTAGGTGCTGAAGCTTTCTTT.

This clonotype showed up many times. J is TRBJ2-1 and V is TRBV6-5; 10 bases line up with TRBD2. CDR1 is MNHEY and CDR2 is SVGAGI in the germline V gene. The CDR3 is 14 residues long. The ends lost 7 bases at V and 7 bases at J; junction bases unmatched: 7. This CDR3 reads CASKLGLALNEQFF. The CDR3 DNA is TGTGCCAGCAAACTGGGACTAGCGTTGAATGAGCAGTTCTTC.

This clonotype was recorded many times. The chain has TRBV28 and TRBJ2-7, with a possible D match to TRBD2 (7 bases). Germline assignment: CDR1 MDHEN and CDR2 SYDVKM. Trimming took off 2 bases at V and 6 bases at J, with 11 bases between the two ends. The CDR3 consists of 13 residues. The CDR3 DNA reads as TGTGCCAGCAGTTTAGCGGGGGCTGGCGAGCAGTACTTC. Protein product: CASSLAGAGEQYF.

This clonotype was recorded many times. CDR3 loop: CASSLNAGGNSPLHF. For the CDR3, the DNA is TGTGCCAGCAGCTTAAATGCCGGGGGTAATTCACCCCTCCACTTT. This chain links TRBV7-2 with TRBJ1-6; a possible D gene is TRBD1 (5 bases). The CDR3 length is 15 residues. Germline values: CDR1 SGHTA, CDR2 FQGNSA. Trimming removed 2 bases at V and 6 bases at J, with 11 bases between. Full variable domain (outside the CDR3, taken from reference TRBV7-2 and TRBJ1-6): GAGVSQSPSNKVTEKGKDVELRCDPISGHTALYWYRQSLGQGLEFLIYFQGNSAPDKSGLPSDRFSAERTGGSVSTLTIQRTQQEDSAVYLCASSLNAGGNSPLHFGNGTRLTVT.

In its sample, this clonotype was seen many times. The V call is TRBV28, the J call TRBJ1-1; 11 nucleotides match TRBD1. The CDR3 covers 13 residues. The germline V gene has CDR1 MDHEN and CDR2 SYDVKM. J gave up 6 bases and V 6 bases, and 3 bases lay outside the gene matches. The CDR3 protein is CASRWDRGSEAFF. Here the CDR3 DNA reads TGTGCCAGCAGATGGGACAGGGGGTCTGAAGCTTTCTTT.

The chain combines TRBV20-1 with TRBJ2-7; 9 positions agree with TRBD1. CDR1 is DFQATT and CDR2 is SNEGSKA in the germline V gene (reference sequence). V dropped 3 bases and J dropped 6; count of bases not matched to a gene: 12. The CDR3 has 15 amino acids. CDR3 coding DNA: TGCAGTGCTAGCAATCCGGGACAGGGTTCGGGCGAGCAGTACTTC. This codes for CSASNPGQGSGEQYF.

This clonotype occurred many times. The rearrangement uses TRBV7-8 and TRBJ2-5, with D perhaps TRBD2 (5 bases). V lost 1 base and J lost 2, with 14 bases in between. Per the germline V gene, CDR1 is SGHVS and CDR2 is FQNEAQ. The CDR3 has 16 amino acids. This chain's CDR3 is CASSLVLGEIQETQYF. The CDR3 coding sequence is TGTGCCAGCAGCTTAGTTCTGGGAGAAATACAAGAGACCCAGTACTTC.

In regard to this clonotype: This may come from a read error, since a much larger clone is one base off. The J gene is TRBJ2-7, the V gene TRBV11-3; 7 positions agree with TRBD1. The CDR3 extends over 14 amino acids. Germline values: CDR1 SGHNT, CDR2 YENEEA. The CDR3 DNA reads TGTGCCAACAGCTTGGGCAGGGGGAACGACGAGCAGTACTTC. It yields the protein CANSLGRGNDEQYF.

This clonotype was seen repeatedly, ten times or more. DNA for the CDR3: TGCGCCAGCAGTAGCGGGGGGGCGACTCCGGGCCACGAGCAGTACTTC. This encodes CASSSGGATPGHEQYF. The chain carries TRBV5-1 and TRBJ2-7; 11 bases line up with TRBD2. The CDR3 has 16 amino acids. The V gene end was trimmed by 5 bases and the J gene end by 5 bases; junction bases not matched to a gene: 12. Germline assignment: CDR1 SGHRS and CDR2 YFSETQ.

The chain links TRBV11-2 to TRBJ2-2; possibly TRBD1 for D (5 bases). The CDR3 is made up of 14 amino acids. CDR1 is SGHAT, CDR2 FQNNGV, per germline. The V gene lost 6 bases and the J gene lost 4 bases, with 12 bases spanning the gap. CDR3 coding DNA: TGTGCCAGCAGGGCTGGGGCATCCACCGGGGAGCTGTTTTTT. Translated: CASRAGASTGELFF.

In its sample, this clonotype was seen many times. V usage is TRBV20-1 and J usage is TRBJ2-7; D is unclear. Germline V gene lookup returns CDR1 DFQATT and CDR2 SNEGSKA (reference sequence). The CDR3 is made up of 15 amino acids. With 3 bases removed from V and 3 bases from J, the gap between germline ends came to 18 bases. As DNA, the CDR3 is TGCAGTGCTAGGTCCGAAATGCCTACCTACTACGAGCAGTACTTC. Protein sequence: CSARSEMPTYYEQYF.

This clonotype was observed many times. The chain combines TRBV20-1 with TRBJ2-1; TRBD2 agrees at 11 bases. Germline V lookup: CDR1 DFQATT, CDR2 SNEGSKA (reference sequence). V was clipped by 1 base and J by 4 bases; unmatched bases: 3. The CDR3 contains 15 residues. The CDR3 sequence: CSARATSGEYNEQFF. The CDR3 DNA sequence: TGCAGTGCTAGAGCGACTAGCGGGGAGTACAATGAGCAGTTCTTC.

This clonotype was picked up many times. V and J are TRBV11-2 and TRBJ2-3; D gene ambiguous. Trimming shortened V by 4 bases and J by 2 bases, and 13 bases separated the two germline ends. The CDR3 is 15 residues long. Germline V gene sequence: CDR1 SGHAT, CDR2 FQNNGV. The CDR3 region has the DNA TGTGCCAGCAGCTCCAGAGCCGCTTTCACAGATACGCAGTATTTT. It codes for CASSSRAAFTDTQYF.